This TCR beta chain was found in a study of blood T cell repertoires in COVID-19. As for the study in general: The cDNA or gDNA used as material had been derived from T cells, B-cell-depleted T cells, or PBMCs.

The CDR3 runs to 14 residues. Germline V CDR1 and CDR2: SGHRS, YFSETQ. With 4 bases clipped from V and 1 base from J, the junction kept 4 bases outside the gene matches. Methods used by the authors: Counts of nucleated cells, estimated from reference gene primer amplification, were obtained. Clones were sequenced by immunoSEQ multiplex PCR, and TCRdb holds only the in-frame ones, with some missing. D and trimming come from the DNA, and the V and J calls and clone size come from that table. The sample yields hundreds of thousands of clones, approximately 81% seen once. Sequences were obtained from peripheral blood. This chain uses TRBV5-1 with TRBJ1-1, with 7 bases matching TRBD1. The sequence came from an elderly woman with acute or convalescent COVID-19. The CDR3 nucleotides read TGCGCCAGCAGCACGGGACAGCCGAACACTGAAGCTTTCTTT. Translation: CASSTGQPNTEAFF.